The 11 T cell receptor beta chains given below trace back to one sample, sequenced in a study of tumor and adjacent non-tumor tissue in lung cancer (dated by TCRdb to the late 2010s). RNA was isolated from bulk unsorted tissue, and RNA quality was assessed with a NanoDrop ND-1000 and an Agilent 2100. Library prep was done by multiplex PCR. The reads were generated on an Illumina HiSeq 2500. Following protocols modified from ARM-PCR, the researchers constructed TCRbeta libraries through three rounds of nested PCR with primers (Table S4). TCRdb reprocessed the public reads (quality trimming at Q25 with fastp, clone calling with MiXCR) and kept in-frame beta chains. CDR3 protein duplicates are merged, each entry listing the most common genes and DNA. The sample data list over 110,000 distinct CDR3 sequences, and approximately 66% of these were observed just once. The ten biggest clones cover 15% to 20% of the sample.

Sequencing was done on a sample of lung tumor tissue. These receptors originate from a man aged 55 to 70 with small cell lung cancer.

Comments on this clonotype: One junction end disagrees with the germline gene, perhaps due to a read error. The chain carries TRBV6-6 and TRBJ1-1; D ambiguous. This CDR3 is built from 13 residues. Germline CDR1 is MNHNY and CDR2 is SVGAGI (reference sequence). Written as DNA, the CDR3 is TGTGCCGGCAGCATCAGAGAGAACACTGAAGCTTTCTTT. It encodes CAGSIRENTEAFF.

As for this clonotype: It is likely a read error, because the conserved phenylalanine at the end of the CDR3 is missing. The CDR3 DNA sequence: TGTGCCAGCGGTGCTAGCAATGGGCAGTTCATC. The encoded protein is CASGASNGQFI. J is TRBJ2-1 and V is TRBV7-9; D perhaps matches TRBD2 (5 bases). The CDR3 length is 11 residues. CDR1 SEHNR and CDR2 FQNEAQ come from the germline V gene (reference sequence).

This clonotype was found a few times. The chain uses TRBV12-3 or TRBV12-4 and TRBJ1-2; D perhaps matches TRBD1 (5 bases). Trimming removed 5 bases at V and 6 bases at J, with 16 bases between. The CDR3 is 14 residues long. The CDR3 here is CASSALGARNGYTF. The CDR3 bases are TGTGCCAGCAGTGCCCTCGGGGCGAGAAATGGCTACACCTTC.

The table lists this clonotype with a few counts. V is TRBV12-3 or TRBV12-4 and J is TRBJ1-3, with D possibly matching TRBD1 (6 bases). The V and J ends lost 5 bases and 7 bases respectively, with 12 bases between them. This CDR3 is 13 amino acids long. The CDR3 region is CASSRQGINTIYF. CDR3 nucleotide sequence: TGTGCCAGCAGTCGCCAGGGGATCAACACCATATATTTT.

This clonotype was recorded at least ten times. J is TRBJ2-1 and V is TRBV4-1, with TRBD2 matching 7 bases. CDR1 is MGHRA, CDR2 YSYEKL, per germline. V trimming: 1 base; J trimming: 7 bases; junction bases outside the gene matches: 4. The CDR3 loop spans 14 amino acids. CDR3 region: CASSQARRGNEQFF. DNA for the CDR3: TGCGCCAGCAGCCAAGCTAGGCGGGGGAATGAGCAGTTCTTC.

This clonotype was detected ten times or more. The genes are TRBV20-1 and TRBJ2-3, with 8 positions matching TRBD2. Germline-derived CDR1 and CDR2 are DFQATT and SNEGSKA (reference sequence). V lost 2 bases, J lost 0 bases, and 1 base stayed unmatched. This CDR3 region has 14 residues. This chain's CDR3 is CSARLAGSTDTQYF. DNA of the CDR3: TGCAGTGCTAGACTAGCGGGTAGCACAGATACGCAGTATTTT.

On this clonotype: It may be a read error: a sequence one base away is much more abundant. The chain joins TRBV11-3 to TRBJ2-1; 9 bases align to TRBD2. This CDR3 comprises 15 residues. Germline CDR1 SGHNT, CDR2 YENEEA. The CDR3 DNA sequence: TGTGCCATCAGCTTAGGGGGCGGGAGGGCCGGTGAGCAGTTCTTC. Translating it yields CAISLGGGRAGEQFF.

The J gene is TRBJ1-2, the V gene TRBV11-2; possible D gene TRBD1, 5 bases. The V gene lost 6 bases and the J gene lost 13 bases, with 21 bases spanning the gap. The germline gives CDR1 SGHAT, CDR2 FQNNGV. There are 13 residues in the CDR3. CDR3 sequence reads: CASSLTGVYGCTF. For the CDR3, the DNA is TGTGCCAGCAGTTTAACAGGAGTCTATGGTTGCACCTTC.

V is TRBV20-1 and J is TRBJ2-1, with TRBD2 identical over 8 bases. Germline V CDR1 and CDR2: DFQATT, SNEGSKA (reference sequence). V shed 3 bases and J 6 bases; nucleotides not matched to a gene: 16. The CDR3 is 17 amino acids. CDR3 sequence reads: CSARPAAGREVINEQFF. Here the CDR3 DNA reads TGCAGTGCTAGGCCTGCCGCGGGGCGGGAGGTCATCAATGAGCAGTTCTTC.

The CDR3, as DNA: TGCTCTAGCAGCCAGATCACCGGGACGGATAGCAATCAGCCCCAGCATTTT. This translates into CSSSQITGTDSNQPQHF. V gene TRBV4-1 combines with J gene TRBJ1-5, with D perhaps TRBD1 (5 bases). The CDR3 sequence is 17 residues long. Germline V gene sequence: CDR1 MGHRA, CDR2 YSYEKL.

In the case of this clonotype: A read error may account for a junction end that differs from germline. The rearrangement uses TRBV6-5 and TRBJ1-2; D is uncertain. CDR1 is MNHEY, CDR2 SVGAGI, per germline. The CDR3 spans 13 residues. This chain's CDR3 is CASSYSWRAGYTF. The CDR3 nucleotides are TGTGCCAGCAGTTACTCGTGGCGCGCCGGCTACACTTTC.